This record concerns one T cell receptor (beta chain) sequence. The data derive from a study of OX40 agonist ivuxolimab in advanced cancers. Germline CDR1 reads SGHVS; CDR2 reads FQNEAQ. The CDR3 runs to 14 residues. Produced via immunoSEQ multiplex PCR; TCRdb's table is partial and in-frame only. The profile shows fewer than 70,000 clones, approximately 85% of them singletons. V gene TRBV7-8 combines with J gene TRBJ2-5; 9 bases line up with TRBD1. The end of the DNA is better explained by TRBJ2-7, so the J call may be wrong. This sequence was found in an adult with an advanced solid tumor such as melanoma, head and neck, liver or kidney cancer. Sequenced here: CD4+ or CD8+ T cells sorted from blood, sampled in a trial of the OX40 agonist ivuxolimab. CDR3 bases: TGTGCCAGCAGCCAAGGACAGGGGATGGACGAGCAGTACTTC. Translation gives CASSQGQGMDEQYF.